This paragraph covers one TCR beta chain sequence. The sample is drawn from a study of blood T cell repertoires in COVID-19. Germline V gives CDR1 LNHNV, CDR2 YYDKDF (reference sequence). The CDR3 loop spans 15 amino acids. Trimming took off 0 bases at V and 8 bases at J, with 16 bases between the two ends. Generated by immunoSEQ multiplex PCR, the TCRdb table keeps only in-frame clones and is missing some. The profile covers over 450,000 clones, with less than 90% appearing a single time and roughly 8% taken by the ten largest. This rearrangement joins TRBV15 to TRBJ1-2, with no clear D. Sequenced input: peripheral blood. The source of this sequence is a woman aged 45-65 years with COVID-19, enrolled during active disease. The CDR3 here is CATSRDVNSRVGYTF. The CDR3 nucleotides are TGTGCCACCAGCAGAGATGTCAATTCACGGGTGGGCTACACCTTC.